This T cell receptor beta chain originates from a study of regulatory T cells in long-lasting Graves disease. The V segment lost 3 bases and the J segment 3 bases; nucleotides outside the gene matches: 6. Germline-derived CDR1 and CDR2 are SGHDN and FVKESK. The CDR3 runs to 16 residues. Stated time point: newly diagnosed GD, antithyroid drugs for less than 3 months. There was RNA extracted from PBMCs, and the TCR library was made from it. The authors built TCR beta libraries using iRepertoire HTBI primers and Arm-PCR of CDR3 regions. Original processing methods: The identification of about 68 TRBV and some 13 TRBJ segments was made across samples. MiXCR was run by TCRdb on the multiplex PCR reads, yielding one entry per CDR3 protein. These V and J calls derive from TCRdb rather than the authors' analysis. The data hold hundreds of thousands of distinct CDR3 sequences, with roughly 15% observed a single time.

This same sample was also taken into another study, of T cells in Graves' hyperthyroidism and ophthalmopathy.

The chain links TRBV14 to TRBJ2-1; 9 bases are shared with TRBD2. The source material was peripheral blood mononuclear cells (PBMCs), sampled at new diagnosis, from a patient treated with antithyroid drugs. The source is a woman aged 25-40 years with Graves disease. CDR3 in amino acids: CASSHGSGSLYNEQFF. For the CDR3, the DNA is TGTGCCAGCAGCCATGGTAGCGGGAGCCTCTACAATGAGCAGTTCTTC.